Shown below are 4 T cell receptor beta chains from a single sample sequenced in a study of T-cell memory formation after mild COVID-19. TCRdb recomputed calls from the 5' RACE reads with MiXCR, one row per CDR3 protein. The sample includes under 250,000 distinct CDR3 sequences, just over 15% of them seen just once. The sequenced material came from PBMCs or a T cell subset sorted from them (not recorded which). The receptors were gathered from an adult woman who had mild COVID-19 (a few samples of this study predate the infection). Cell type and time point are not known.

This clonotype was recorded a few times. The genes are TRBV7-2 and TRBJ2-3; TRBD1 might be the D (5 bases). Trimming took off 4 bases at V and 1 base at J, with 12 bases between the two ends. The germline CDR1 and CDR2 sequences are SGHTA and FQGNSA. The length of the CDR3 is 15 residues. The CDR3 loop reads CASSSQGVGTDTQYF. The CDR3 DNA follows: TGTGCCAGCAGCTCGCAGGGTGTCGGCACAGATACGCAGTATTTT.

The sample holds many counts of this clonotype. The gene calls are TRBV12-3 or TRBV12-4 and TRBJ2-3; possibly TRBD1 or TRBD2 for D (5 bases each). Trimming removed 6 bases at V and 8 bases at J, with 9 bases between. The CDR3 sequence is 11 residues long. The DNA of the CDR3 is TGTGCCAGCAGCCTTGGGGGTACGCAGTATTTT. Translated, it gives CASSLGGTQYF.

The V gene is TRBV6-1, the J gene TRBJ2-3; D is possibly TRBD1 or TRBD2 (5 bases each). Deletions cut 0 bases from V and 3 bases from J, with 10 bases between. CDR1 and CDR2 from the germline V gene are MNHNS and SASEGT. The CDR3 has 15 residues. As DNA, the CDR3 is TGTGCCAGCAGTGAAGCGAGGGGTCCTACAGATACGCAGTATTTT. As protein: CASSEARGPTDTQYF.

This sequence joins TRBV28 and TRBJ2-3; possible D gene TRBD2, 7 bases. This CDR3 comprises 15 residues. V gave up 8 bases and J gave up 0 bases, with 15 bases separating them. Germline values: CDR1 MDHEN, CDR2 SYDVKM. The CDR3 spells CASVDGGRSTDTQYF. In nucleotides, the CDR3 is TGTGCCAGCGTGGACGGGGGGCGTAGCACAGATACGCAGTATTTT. Full variable domain (rest looked up from reference TRBV28 and TRBJ2-3): DVKVTQSSRYLVKRTGEKVFLECVQDMDHENMFWYRQDPGLGLRLIYFSYDVKMKEKGDIPEGYSVSREKKERFSLILESASTNQTSMYLCASVDGGRSTDTQYFGPGTRLTVL.